This T cell receptor beta chain originates from a study of Graves' ophthalmopathy and Graves' hyperthyroidism. The sequenced template was RNA, covering the TCR beta CDR3 region. First-round RT-PCR relied on HTBI primers, and a second-round multiplex PCR came next. One entry per CDR3 protein, called by TCRdb with MiXCR from the multiplex PCR reads. This sample has 360,000 or so distinct CDR3 sequences; 18% occur once, and the top ten carry around 1.6%. Study-wide results and limits: Blood also harbored most expanded thyroid clonotypes above 0.001 frequency.

Clinical symptoms, serum thyroxine, TRAb, thyroid ultrasound and orbital computed tomography were relied on for diagnosis. This clonotype came up many times. Its antigen remains unidentified. This CDR3 contains 16 residues. The J segment lost 2 bases and the V segment lost 6 bases, leaving 8 bases of the junction unmatched. Germline values: CDR1 MDHEN, CDR2 SYDVKM. The rearrangement uses TRBV28 and TRBJ2-7, with 12 bases fitting TRBD1. This clonotype was obtained from a woman under 30 with Graves' ophthalmopathy. The sequenced material came from peripheral blood. CDR3 residues: CASRRGGTGGPYEQYF. The CDR3 DNA reads as TGTGCCAGCAGACGGGGGGGGACAGGGGGCCCCTACGAGCAGTACTTC.